This T cell receptor beta chain was observed in a study of cytomegalovirus exposure and HLA in healthy donors (dated by TCRdb to the late 2010s). Notes on the research overall: In an earlier analysis of under 750 of the donors, 250 to 350 Gb of sequence data and 120 million or so unique TCR beta sequences from about 190 million T cells were reported. Roughly 300 gigabases of sequencing data and around 87 million unique TCR sequences were included in an early release covering about 600 HLA-typed donors. Of the 350 to 450 genotyped donors, approximately 83% fell in the genetic ancestry cluster associated with self-reported Caucasian donors. The study was designed to test whether signatures of past pathogen exposure could be identified by cataloging public T cell receptors. The T cell repertoires of 550 to 850 subjects were profiled by immunosequencing and related to cytomegalovirus serostatus. Along with the 666-subject first cohort, a separate validation cohort of approximately 110 different subjects was used. High-throughput TCR immunosequencing, statistical association of individual TCRs with disease status, and machine learning were combined to predict cytomegalovirus infection status. A later analysis re-examined previously published TCR beta repertoires from just over 650 donors and added high-resolution HLA genotyping to investigate patterns of TCR occurrence. In the later analysis, no new phenotypic data were used to find candidate immune exposures; instead, reliance was placed on TCR beta sequences and their occurrence across donors. An earlier analysis of some 600 of the donors applied high-throughput TCR beta sequencing to assess whether each TCR beta V gene segment acted as functional or pseudogenic. Donor age, sex, ethnicity and CMV serostatus were compiled alongside the repertoire data. Genome-wide SNP genotypes for about 65% of the roughly 670 donors were used in a later genetic analysis, which treated that subset as a discovery cohort. Every repertoire in the discovery cohort had been generated on one and the same sequencing platform. HLA typing covered class I and class II loci at four-digit resolution. Typing coverage differed by locus: A, B, C, DRB1 and DQB1 were typed in roughly 629-630 donors, DQA1 in 500 to 550, DPA1 in around 600, and DPB1 in 400 to 490. Four or five DR-DQ haplotypes were treated as single units for association and clustering because of strong linkage in the cohort. On average, around 240,000 unique TCR beta nucleotide sequences were sequenced per donor among 300 to 500 genotyped donors of the cohort, with roughly 18% of those sequences being non-productive. What the study reported, not specific to this receptor: In vitro tests confirmed that a few of the cytomegalovirus-associated TCR beta chains recognize cytomegalovirus antigens. Because counts were too low, seventeen rarely observed V segments, including chromosome 9 orphons, were left out of the earlier analysis of over 550 of the donors. The study gave a list of some 150 TCR beta chains associated with cytomegalovirus. At a false discovery rate of 0.05, a later analysis linked some 18,000 TCR beta sequences to specific HLA alleles. According to a later analysis, TCR association rates differed among HLA loci, with DRB1 alleles showing the most associated TCRs and HLA-C alleles showing the fewest. The presence/absence analyses assumed that sequencing depth was roughly uniform across donors, and that assumption may not be true. A cluster of highly shared sequence variants was judged likely to be a technical artifact of the sequencing pipeline. While some public TCRs were present in many individuals, most TCR sequences turned up only very rarely across donors. Only TCR beta chains were sequenced in this cohort, and the absence of alpha or paired-chain data limited detectable features. Assigning TCR associations to individual alleles was difficult when HLA alleles, especially DR and DQ, strongly co-occurred. Correlated functional status among segregating V segments might be attributable to linkage disequilibrium, but an unknown experimental factor could not be ruled out. A later analysis found that most CMV-associated TCR beta chains appeared HLA-restricted, with HLA associations seemingly driven largely by CMV exposure. A later analysis found that HLA-associated TCR beta chains were more clonally expanded and had lower generation probabilities than equally common non-associated chains. An association between a missense DCLRE1C variant and V-gene and J-gene trimming of TCR beta chains was found in a later genetic analysis and replicated in an independent cohort. A further reported finding was that TCR beta sequences accurately predicted the HLA-A and HLA-B alleles for most subjects in the first cohort. Some IMGT-functional V segments, including TRBV6-2 and TRBV6-3, could not be told apart with the 87-base-pair reads, so those segments were excluded. Compared with the roughly 670-donor mean, donors in an Asian-associated ancestry cluster had fewer N-insertions in productive TCRs, according to a later genetic analysis. Immune exposure information for the cohort was limited to CMV serostatus. In an earlier analysis of about 540 of the donors, most TCR beta V segments were observed in productive rearrangements about 90% or about 30% of the time, broadly matching IMGT annotations. HLA typing was unavailable for some donors at each locus, so association tests used only the typed subset. According to the authors, the approach could potentially be generalized to other disease states and immunological phenotypes. In a later analysis, several top co-occurrence clusters were reported to appear linked to parvovirus B19, influenza, CMV and Epstein-Barr virus. The classifier was reported to diagnose cytomegalovirus status with high specificity and sensitivity in both the original cohort and the validation cohort.

The germline V gene gives CDR1 as MDHEN and CDR2 as SYDVKM. Trimming costs V 6 bases and J 3 bases, and their ends lie 18 bases apart. CDR3 length: 16 amino acids, cysteine to phenylalanine. Only the CDR3 part of the read is kept: 48 bases, read in frame from the first base. Note on this clone: Its cognate antigen has yet to be identified. Base quality data are lacking; no much larger clone is found one base away.

Libraries were built with the immunoSEQ multiplex PCR assay. A mixture of 60 forward primers for TCR Vbeta segments and 13 reverse primers for TCR Jbeta segments was used in the multiplex PCR. Amplification of the CDR3 region of rearranged TCR beta genes was performed with a multiplex PCR assay on genomic DNA. Amplified TCR beta libraries were sequenced as 87-base-pair reads on the Illumina HiSeq System. In the paper's pipeline: In a later analysis, some 80 million unique TCR beta chains were counted across the 500 to 850 repertoires, and approximately 11 million of these chains were shared by at least two donors. Raw reads were error-corrected and collapsed into unique sequences by a nearest-neighbor algorithm in which closely related sequences were merged to remove PCR and sequencing errors. V, D and J gene segments were assigned by aligning CDR3 sequences to IMGT reference sequences. For a sequence to be retained, a match of at least six nucleotides to both a V gene segment and a J gene segment was required. A rearrangement was called productive if the CDR3 had no stop codons and remained in frame with V and J, and every other rearrangement was called non-productive. CDR3 was defined by IMGT convention, running from the second conserved V-encoded cysteine to the conserved J-encoded phenylalanine. Sequences without an unambiguous match to a single V gene segment were excluded from the earlier analysis of 450 to 650 of the donors. An earlier analysis of 587 of the donors called V segments functional above 56.7% productive rearrangements and segregating when the between-donor standard deviation exceeded 5%. To diagnose cytomegalovirus status from the catalog of TCR beta chain sequences, a statistical classification framework was built. A later analysis assigned V and J genes by comparing TCR nucleotide sequences with IMGT/GENE-DB human TR gene sequences. In a later analysis, CDR3 sequences and most-parsimonious VDJ recombination scenarios were assigned using the TCRdist pipeline. In a later analysis, every TCR beta chain was defined by the combination of its CDR3 amino acid sequence and its V-gene family, and reads without a unique V-gene family were dropped. As a way to deal with suspected cross-contamination and a sequencing artifact, a later analysis dropped roughly 620 nucleotide sequences that were highly shared and had low generation probability. A later analysis calculated a clonal expansion index for each public chain from normalized within-repertoire ranks of inferred template counts. In a later analysis, generation probabilities were computed using a VDJ recombination model fitted to out-of-frame rearrangements, and the results were checked against IGoR. A later analysis scored TCR-TCR, TCR-HLA and TCR-CMV co-occurrence with hypergeometric tests, applying a repertoire-size bias correction to TCR pairs. In a later analysis, false discovery rates were estimated by permuting HLA or CMV assignments 20 times. A later analysis grouped co-occurring TCRs with DBSCAN, adding TCRdist sequence similarity when clustering within HLA-allele-positive subsets. Repertoires with fewer than 30,000 or more than 120,000 public chains, plus five repertoires with anomalous nucleotide sharing, were excluded from co-occurrence clustering. TCRdb limited this immuneACCESS table to in-frame rearrangements with V and J called. A share of clones is missing; checked studies link under half to unresolved V genes, and the rest is unexplained. V, J and clone size reflect that table, while D and trimming were determined from the DNA. In all, the sample holds 130,000 to 150,000 clones, and around 80% of those were seen once. The top ten clonotypes cover 3.5% to 5.5% of the sample.

In total, about 650 healthy bone marrow donors made up the cohort. At the time of sampling, all cohort members were nominally healthy, though unrecorded immune exposures were likely present. The donor tested CMV seropositive, placing the donor among the roughly 270 seropositive members of the cohort. A peripheral blood sample was collected from each donor, and TCR beta sequencing was performed on peripheral blood mononuclear cells. Genomic DNA was extracted from the blood cell samples with the Qiagen DNeasy Blood Extraction Kit. The chain employs TRBV28 and TRBJ1-5; TRBD1 is a weak D gene call, 6 bases matching. This TCR was recovered from a woman in her thirties or forties in good health and CMV-seropositive. The sample was PBMCs. CDR3 sequence: CASRTPAGASNQPQHF. The nucleotide sequence is given as TGTGCCAGCAGGACCCCGGCAGGGGCTTCCAATCAGCCCCAGCATTTT.